The clone carrying this T cell receptor (beta chain) was observed many times. Just one base apart from a much larger clone, this may be a read error. Next came a second PCR, run for about 7 to 12 cycles, which used a sample-barcoded 5' primer along with a J-beta primer mix. One entry per CDR3 protein results from TCRdb running MiXCR on the 5' RACE reads. The top ten hold about 12% of the sample, which has about a million distinct CDR3 sequences, 35% to 40% seen once. The data belong to a study of blood T cells in healthy people across ages. Peripheral blood from each donor was collected in a volume of ten milliliters. Trimming took off 3 bases at V and 5 bases at J, with 10 bases between the two ends. Germline V gives CDR1 DFQATT, CDR2 SNEGSKA (reference sequence). The CDR3 contains 12 residues.

The source material was blood. J is TRBJ1-2 and V is TRBV20-1; D not resolved. This sequence originates from a man in his late teens or twenties in good health. As DNA, the CDR3 is TGCAGTGCTAGGTTGTACAGTTATGGCTACACCTTC. It translates to CSARLYSYGYTF.